The 23 T cell receptor beta chains below were found in one sample sequenced in a study of graft-versus-host responses after intestinal transplantation (dated by TCRdb to about 2021). Library preparation employed the immunoSEQ multiplex PCR assay. TCRdb obtained this table from immuneACCESS and retained in-frame rearrangements with V and J assigned. These tables miss some clones; where compared with another copy, unresolved V genes account for less than half of the shortfall, and the remainder is unexplained. Counted in this sample were approximately 14,000 clones; 25% to 35% of them appeared once. About 3.9% of the sample lies in the top ten. The time point label of this sample denotes: cells obtained before transplantation from donor or recipient. The source material was alloreactive CD4+ T cells from a mixed lymphocyte reaction culture, sampled before intestinal transplant. The cell subset or site label of this sample denotes: CFSE-low proliferating T cells sorted from approximately 6-day pre-transplant mixed lymphocyte reaction (GvH or HvG direction). The source of these receptors is a human patient who received an intestinal transplant.

A note on this clone: One end of the junction varies from germline; a read error may be responsible. V usage is TRBV10-3 and J usage is TRBJ1-1, with 9 bases identical to TRBD1. The CDR3 is 16 residues long. CDR1 and CDR2 (germline): ENHRY, SYGVKD. Here the CDR3 DNA reads TGTGCCAGCAGTTACTCGACTGGACAGGGGCACACTGAAGCTTTCTTT. Translating gives CASSYSTGQGHTEAFF.

V is TRBV5-1 and J is TRBJ1-4; 11 bases match TRBD1. The CDR3 sequence is 17 residues long. V was clipped by 3 bases and J by 3 bases; unmatched bases: 7. Germline CDR1 reads SGHRS; CDR2 reads YFSETQ. The CDR3 DNA reads as TGCGCCAGCAGCTCCGGACAGGGGGCTAGGGCTAATGAAAAACTGTTTTTT. This gives the protein CASSSGQGARANEKLFF.

This clone has a handful of counts. The V and J genes are TRBV10-3 and TRBJ2-7; either TRBD1 or TRBD2 may supply D (6 bases each). The CDR3 is 14 amino acids. Germline V CDR1 and CDR2: ENHRY, SYGVKD. V lost 4 bases, J lost 3 bases, and 13 bases lay in between. The CDR3 region has the DNA TGTGCCATCAGTGCATTTAGGGGGGACTACGAGCAGTACTTC. Its protein is CAISAFRGDYEQYF.

This clone occurred a few times. CDR3 in amino acids: CASSLISSGPYNEQFF. Written as DNA, the CDR3 is TGTGCCAGCAGCTTAATTTCCAGCGGACCCTACAATGAGCAGTTCTTC. This chain uses TRBV7-3 with TRBJ2-1; D might be TRBD2 (5 bases). Trimming left V 1 base short and J 2 bases short, with 12 bases between. This CDR3 contains 16 residues. The germline CDR1 and CDR2 sequences are SGHTA and FQGTGA.

The chain combines TRBV2 with TRBJ2-5; 12 bases map to TRBD2. The CDR3 extends over 15 amino acids. Looked up from germline, CDR1 is SNHLY and CDR2 is FYNNEI. Losses at the gene ends were 8 bases for V and 4 bases for J; bases not matched to a gene: 8. CDR3 region: CASGASGRAVETQYF. The CDR3 bases are TGTGCCAGCGGCGCTAGCGGGAGGGCAGTAGAGACCCAGTACTTC.

This clone was seen a handful of times. V and J are TRBV7-2 and TRBJ1-2; D is ambiguous. V was cut by 2 bases and J by 4 bases, with 8 bases left in between. CDR1 is SGHTA and CDR2 is FQGNSA in the germline V gene. CDR3 length: 13 residues. CDR3: CASSLSRVYGYTF. The CDR3 DNA reads as TGTGCCAGCAGCTTAAGCCGAGTCTATGGCTACACCTTC. The whole variable domain, filled in from reference TRBV7-2 and TRBJ1-2, reads GAGVSQSPSNKVTEKGKDVELRCDPISGHTALYWYRQSLGQGLEFLIYFQGNSAPDKSGLPSDRFSAERTGGSVSTLTIQRTQQEDSAVYLCASSLSRVYGYTFGSGTRLTVV.

This clone counts as medium-sized. The chain carries TRBV2 and TRBJ1-2; 9 positions agree with TRBD1. J gave up 5 bases and V 6 bases, and 7 bases lay outside the gene matches. The CDR3 is 14 amino acids. Germline V lookup: CDR1 SNHLY, CDR2 FYNNEI. CDR3 nucleotide sequence: TGTGCCAGCAGCCTAAGGGGGACAGGGTATGGCTACACCTTC. This sequence encodes CASSLRGTGYGYTF. The variable domain in full, with the rest retrieved from reference TRBV2 and TRBJ1-2, is EPEVTQTPSHQVTQMGQEVILRCVPISNHLYFYWYRQILGQKVEFLVSFYNNEISEKSEIFDDQFSVERPDGSNFTLKIRSTKLEDSAMYFCASSLRGTGYGYTFGSGTRLTVV.

The chain employs TRBV28 and TRBJ2-1, with 8 bases lining up with TRBD2. The CDR3 is made up of 14 amino acids. Germline CDR1 reads MDHEN; CDR2 reads SYDVKM. J gave up 4 bases and V 7 bases, and 6 bases lay outside the gene matches. This chain's CDR3 is CASIGTRGYNEQFF. Here the CDR3 DNA reads TGTGCCAGCATAGGGACTAGGGGGTACAATGAGCAGTTCTTC.

This clone was detected only once. J is TRBJ2-7 and V is TRBV2; D is possibly TRBD1 (5 bases). The germline V gene has CDR1 SNHLY and CDR2 FYNNEI. Trimming took off 4 bases at V and 3 bases at J, with 10 bases between the two ends. This CDR3 spans 13 amino acids. Here the CDR3 reads CASSGLRVYEQYF. In nucleotides, the CDR3 is TGTGCCAGCAGTGGGCTCAGGGTCTACGAGCAGTACTTC. The full variable domain, in which reference TRBV2 and TRBJ2-7 provide the parts outside the CDR3, is EPEVTQTPSHQVTQMGQEVILRCVPISNHLYFYWYRQILGQKVEFLVSFYNNEISEKSEIFDDQFSVERPDGSNFTLKIRSTKLEDSAMYFCASSGLRVYEQYFGPGTRLTVT.

J is TRBJ1-6 and V is TRBV5-1; D ambiguous. This CDR3 contains 13 residues. CDR1 and CDR2 from the germline V gene are SGHRS and YFSETQ. V lost 7 bases to trimming and J lost 7 bases, with 12 bases between them. The CDR3 protein is CASRDQLNSPLHF. CDR3 bases: TGCGCCAGCCGGGATCAACTGAATTCACCCCTCCACTTT.

This clone was seen only a few times. The chain is built from TRBV4-2 and TRBJ2-7; D unresolved. Between the trimmed V and J ends, which lost 2 bases and 7 bases, there was a span of 9 bases. The CDR3 has 12 residues. Germline lookup yields CDR1 LGHNA and CDR2 YNFKEQ. In nucleotides, the CDR3 is TGTGCCAGCAGCCAACCCCTCTTAGAGCAGTACTTC. Its translation: CASSQPLLEQYF.

Comments on this clone: Compared with germline, one end of the junction differs, possibly owing to a read error. The rearrangement joins TRBV18 to TRBJ1-2, with TRBD1 matching over 10 bases. Germline V gives CDR1 KGHSH, CDR2 LQKENI. The CDR3 is 13 residues long. The CDR3 loop reads CASSPRDRGSSYF. The CDR3 DNA is TGTGCCAGCTCACCCCGGGACAGGGGCTCATCTTACTTC.

The CDR3 here is CASSQGDRGPNTGELFF. CDR3 sequence (DNA): TGTGCCAGCAGCCAAGGTGACAGGGGGCCGAACACCGGGGAGCTGTTTTTT. This chain uses TRBV4-2 with TRBJ2-2; 10 bases match TRBD1. The V gene end was trimmed by 1 base and the J gene end by 0 bases; junction bases not matched to a gene: 2. Germline V gene sequence: CDR1 LGHNA, CDR2 YNFKEQ. The CDR3 runs to 17 residues.

Details on this clone: A much larger clone differs by one base, so this may be a read error. The rearrangement links TRBV5-1 to TRBJ2-7; TRBD2 is a possible D gene (6 bases). Germline V gene sequence: CDR1 SGHRS, CDR2 YFSETQ. This CDR3 is built from 14 residues. Trimming pared 4 bases from V and 2 bases from J, leaving 13 bases between. CDR3 coding DNA: TGCGCCAGCAGCCTCCCGGGACTTCCCTACGAGCAGTACTTC. Amino acid sequence: CASSLPGLPYEQYF.

The rearrangement joins TRBV7-3 to TRBJ2-1, with 10 bases identical to TRBD2. Germline loops: CDR1 SGHTA, CDR2 FQGTGA. V lost 5 bases and J lost 5; bases outside the gene matches: 12. The CDR3 loop spans 17 amino acids. This CDR3 is CASSLRPAGGAHNEQFF. The CDR3 DNA is TGTGCCAGCAGCCTTCGTCCAGCGGGAGGGGCCCACAATGAGCAGTTCTTC.

The chain has TRBV6-5 and TRBJ2-7, with D unresolved. From germline, CDR1 is MNHEY and CDR2 SVGAGI. V lost 2 bases, J lost 11 bases, and 16 bases lay in between. The CDR3 runs to 13 residues. The CDR3: CASSYGSSAREYF. The DNA for the CDR3 is TGTGCCAGCAGTTACGGTAGTTCCGCCCGGGAGTACTTC.

The rearrangement joins TRBV4-1 to TRBJ2-3; 7 nucleotides match TRBD2. This CDR3 spans 17 amino acids. CDR1 and CDR2 (germline): MGHRA, YSYEKL. After removal of 1 base from V and 1 base from J, the junction contained 8 bases not matched to a gene. The CDR3 spells CASSQGWAGVGTDTQYF. The CDR3 coding sequence is TGCGCCAGCAGCCAAGGGTGGGCGGGAGTGGGCACAGATACGCAGTATTTT.

With respect to this clone: At one end, the junction sequence differs from germline, possibly due to a read error. The V gene is TRBV6-1, the J gene TRBJ2-2, with 7 bases matching TRBD1. The CDR3 is 14 residues long. Germline V lookup: CDR1 MNHNS, CDR2 SASEGT. This chain's CDR3 is CASRQGPNTEELFF. The CDR3 DNA reads TGTGCCAGCCGACAGGGCCCTAACACCGAGGAGCTGTTTTTT.

The genes are TRBV20-1 and TRBJ1-6; perhaps TRBD1 as D (5 bases). The CDR3 consists of 10 residues. V was clipped by 3 bases and J by 14 bases, with 8 bases between them. The V gene's germline CDR1 is DFQATT and CDR2 SNEGSKA (reference sequence). In DNA form, the CDR3 reads TGCAGTGCTAGTCCAGGGACCCTCCACTTT. The encoded protein is CSASPGTLHF.

This clone was recorded a few times. The chain employs TRBV11-1 and TRBJ2-7; D is possibly TRBD1 or TRBD2 (6 bases each). Germline loops: CDR1 SGHAT, CDR2 FQDESV (reference sequence). The ends were cut back, 2 bases at V and 0 bases at J, with 8 bases in the middle. This CDR3 comprises 14 residues. This chain's CDR3 is CASSLPGASYEQYF. The CDR3 DNA is TGTGCCAGCAGCTTACCGGGGGCCTCCTACGAGCAGTACTTC.

As to this clone: This may be a read error, as it is one base from a much larger clone. The chain employs TRBV19 and TRBJ1-2; D is unclear. The CDR3 sequence is 13 residues long. Germline V gene data show CDR1 as LNHDA and CDR2 as SQIVND (reference sequence). As DNA, the CDR3 is TGTGCCAGTAGTATAACTGGGAACTATGGCAACACCTTC. It yields the protein CASSITGNYGNTF.

This clone was seen a handful of times. V is TRBV30 and J is TRBJ1-2, with D perhaps matching TRBD1 (5 bases). The CDR3 length is 12 residues. The germline CDR1 and CDR2 sequences are GTSNPN and SVGIG (reference sequence). Trimming pared 5 bases from V and 5 bases from J, leaving 12 bases between. The CDR3 DNA reads as TGTGCCTGGGGCGGAGGGGCGTATGGCTACACCTTC. Its translation: CAWGGGAYGYTF.

Only a few counts were recorded for this clone. The V call is TRBV28, the J call TRBJ2-1; tentative D call: TRBD1 (6 bases). Trimming removed 5 bases at V and 4 bases at J, with 12 bases between. The CDR3 loop spans 14 amino acids. CDR1 and CDR2 from the germline V gene are MDHEN and SYDVKM. CDR3 residues: CASSMTGQYNEQFF. Here the CDR3 DNA reads TGTGCCAGCAGTATGACAGGTCAATACAATGAGCAGTTCTTC.